One sample yielded the 11 T cell receptor beta chains listed below, sequenced in a study of blood T cells in healthy people across ages. Combining a sample-barcoded 5' primer with a J-beta primer mix, a second PCR ran for about 7 to 11 cycles. TCRdb reprocessed the 5' RACE reads with MiXCR, giving one entry per CDR3 protein. The data show hundreds of thousands of distinct CDR3 sequences, 45% to 70% seen once. The sample was blood. Source of these receptors: a man aged 35 to 55 in good health.

The count of this clonotype is one. The chain uses TRBV5-6 and TRBJ2-3, with 9 bases that match TRBD2. CDR1 is SGHDT, CDR2 YYEEEE, per germline. Trimming at V came to 1 base and at J to 2 bases, leaving 8 bases not matched to a gene. The CDR3 is 17 amino acids. For the CDR3, the DNA is TGTGCCAGCAGCTTGAGAACTAGCGGGCCCCACACAGATACGCAGTATTTT. Amino acids: CASSLRTSGPHTDTQYF.

This clonotype was seen a few times. The genes are TRBV12-3 or TRBV12-4 and TRBJ2-7; the match to TRBD2 covers 7 bases. The CDR3 totals 14 residues. The J segment lost 3 bases and the V segment lost 5 bases, leaving 7 bases of the junction unmatched. CDR3 region: CASSPGLDRYEQYF. DNA for the CDR3: TGTGCCAGCAGTCCCGGACTAGACCGCTACGAGCAGTACTTC.

Only one count was recorded for this clonotype. The chain has TRBV9 and TRBJ1-4; possible D gene TRBD1, 5 bases. V lost 1 base to trimming and J lost 8 bases, with 18 bases between them. Germline-derived CDR1 and CDR2 are SGDLS and YYNGEE. The CDR3 is made up of 16 amino acids. In DNA form, the CDR3 reads TGTGCCAGCAGCGTAAGGGGAGGGAGGGATAGCGAAAAACTGTTTTTT. Residues: CASSVRGGRDSEKLFF.

This chain links TRBV28 with TRBJ2-7; maybe TRBD1 (5 bases). The CDR3 length is 12 residues. The germline V gene has CDR1 MDHEN and CDR2 SYDVKM. V was trimmed by 7 bases and J by 0 bases, leaving 7 bases between them. The CDR3 DNA reads TGTGCCAGCACAGGGATCTCCTACGAGCAGTACTTC. It translates to CASTGISYEQYF.

This chain connects TRBV27 to TRBJ2-7; 11 bases map to TRBD1. Germline CDR1 and CDR2: MNHEY and SMNVEV (reference sequence). This CDR3 has 16 residues. Germline trimming cut 0 bases from V and 7 bases from J; bases unmatched to any gene: 8. CDR3 loop: CASSLSQVDRGREQYF. CDR3 nucleotide sequence: TGTGCCAGCAGTTTATCTCAAGTGGACAGGGGGCGGGAGCAGTACTTC.

The chain is built from TRBV6-6 and TRBJ2-5, with 11 bases aligning to TRBD2. Germline V lookup: CDR1 MNHNY, CDR2 SVGAGI (reference sequence). This CDR3 comprises 15 residues. Trimming at V came to 4 bases and at J to 3 bases, leaving 4 bases not matched to a gene. DNA of the CDR3: TGTGCCAGCAGTTTCGGGGGACTAGCGGAAGAGACCCAGTACTTC. Encoded protein: CASSFGGLAEETQYF.

This clonotype was seen only a few times. The chain carries TRBV10-2 and TRBJ1-2; D call uncertain. Looked up from germline, CDR1 is WSHSY and CDR2 is SAAADI. The CDR3 consists of 13 residues. The V and J ends lost 4 bases and 3 bases respectively, with 9 bases between them. The DNA of the CDR3 is TGCGCCAGCAGTGGAAGACGCGACTATGGCTACACCTTC. Translation: CASSGRRDYGYTF.

The chain employs TRBV6-1 and TRBJ2-1, with D possibly matching TRBD2 (7 bases). Germline V CDR1 and CDR2: MNHNS, SASEGT. The CDR3 extends over 15 amino acids. The V gene lost 0 bases and the J gene lost 14 bases, with 20 bases spanning the gap. Here the CDR3 DNA reads TGTGCCAGCAGTGAAGCTTTCGACGGGGGGCCCAGGGAGTTCTTC. Encoded protein: CASSEAFDGGPREFF.

The rearrangement joins TRBV12-3 or TRBV12-4 to TRBJ2-2; 10 positions match TRBD2. J lost 3 bases, V lost 6 bases, and 10 bases had no gene match. The CDR3 loop spans 17 amino acids. The CDR3 is CASSFFQAGGDTGELFF. In DNA form, the CDR3 reads TGTGCCAGCAGCTTCTTTCAAGCGGGAGGGGACACCGGGGAGCTGTTTTTT.

This clonotype was counted ten times or more. The chain is built from TRBV5-1 and TRBJ2-3, with D possibly called TRBD1 or TRBD2 (6 bases each). Per germline, CDR1 SGHRS and CDR2 YFSETQ. The CDR3 has 14 amino acids. V was cut by 7 bases and J by 1 base, with 13 bases left in between. In DNA, the CDR3 is TGCGCCAGCCGGATGGAGGGGGGCACAGATACGCAGTATTTT. This sequence encodes CASRMEGGTDTQYF.

This clonotype was observed a handful of times. This rearrangement joins TRBV4-1 to TRBJ1-5; no firm D call. The V end was cut by 3 bases, the J end by 3 bases, with 15 bases between. The CDR3 length is 16 residues. Germline V gives CDR1 MGHRA, CDR2 YSYEKL. The CDR3 here is CASSHVTASLNQPQHF. The CDR3 nucleotides read TGCGCCAGCAGCCACGTGACCGCGAGCCTCAATCAGCCCCAGCATTTT.